This TCR beta chain comes out of a study of cytomegalovirus exposure and HLA in healthy donors. Study overall: Later, an analysis reported that the 95 to 150 validation repertoires had used the same platform as the approximately 690 first-cohort repertoires. Study outcomes and limitations: High specificity and sensitivity for cytomegalovirus status were reported for the classifier. Cytomegalovirus association was assigned to about 150 TCR beta chains. According to a subsequent analysis, TCR clusters identified in the first cohort showed a tendency to co-occur across the 120 or so validation repertoires.

The CDR3 loop spans 14 amino acids. Germline values: CDR1 SGHAT, CDR2 FQDESV (reference sequence). The ends lost 4 bases at V and 1 base at J; junction bases unmatched: 4. Worth noting for this clone: Its target is not known.

Only in-frame clones appear in the TCRdb table, and some are missing; sequencing was by immunoSEQ multiplex PCR. The sample records hundreds of thousands of clones, roughly 84% being singletons. The clonotype comes from a woman in her late teens or twenties in good health and CMV-seropositive. The sequenced sample was PBMCs. The genes are TRBV11-1 and TRBJ2-7; 7 bases agree with TRBD1. The CDR3 here is CASSSGQVSYEQYF. Written as DNA, the CDR3 is TGTGCCAGCAGCTCAGGACAGGTTTCCTACGAGCAGTACTTC. Combining the CDR3 with reference TRBV11-1 and TRBJ2-7 gives the whole variable domain EAEVAQSPRYKITEKSQAVAFWCDPISGHATLYWYRQILGQGPELLVQFQDESVVDDSQLPKDRFSAERLKGVDSTLKIQPAELGDSAMYLCASSSGQVSYEQYFGPGTRLTVT.